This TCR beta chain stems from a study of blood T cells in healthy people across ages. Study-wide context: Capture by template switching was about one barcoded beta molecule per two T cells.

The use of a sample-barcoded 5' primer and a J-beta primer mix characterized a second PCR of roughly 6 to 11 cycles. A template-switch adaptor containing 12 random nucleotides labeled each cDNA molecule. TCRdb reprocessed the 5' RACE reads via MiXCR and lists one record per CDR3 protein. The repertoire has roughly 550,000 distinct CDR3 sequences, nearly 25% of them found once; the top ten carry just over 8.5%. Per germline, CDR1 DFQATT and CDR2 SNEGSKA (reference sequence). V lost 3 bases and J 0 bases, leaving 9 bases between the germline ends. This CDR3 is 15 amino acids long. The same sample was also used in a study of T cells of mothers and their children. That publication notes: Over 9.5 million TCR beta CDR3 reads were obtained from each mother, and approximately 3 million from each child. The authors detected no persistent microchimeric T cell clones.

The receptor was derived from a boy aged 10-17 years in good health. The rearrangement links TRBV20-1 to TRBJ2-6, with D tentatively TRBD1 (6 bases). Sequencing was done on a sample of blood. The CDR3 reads CSASDRSSGANVLTF. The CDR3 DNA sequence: TGCAGTGCTAGCGACAGGAGCTCTGGGGCCAACGTCCTGACTTTC.